This TCR beta chain was recorded in a study of cytomegalovirus exposure and HLA in healthy donors. Study overall: From approximately 170 million T cells, an earlier analysis saw roughly 110 million unique TCR beta sequences.

Trimming pared 5 bases from V and 0 bases from J, leaving 16 bases between. The CDR3 loop spans 17 amino acids. Germline V gene sequence: CDR1 PRHDT, CDR2 FYEKMQ (reference sequence). Amplification used 60 Vbeta primers and 13 Jbeta primers. The assay was immunoSEQ multiplex PCR, and TCRdb's table has in-frame clones only and misses some. This sample carries 90,000 to 110,000 clones, 76% of them seen once, and the ten largest clones take roughly 8.2%. Study findings and constraints: Among TCR beta chains, those listed as cytomegalovirus-associated numbered approximately 150. A previous analysis found most TCR beta V segments productive roughly 87% or roughly 30% of the time. A later analysis linked a missense variant in DCLRE1C to the trimming of TCR beta V and J genes.

A note on this clone: Its antigen is not identified.

Sample: PBMCs. The receptor comes from a woman between 45 and 65 years old in good health and CMV-seropositive. V gene TRBV13 combines with J gene TRBJ1-4; D not resolved. CDR3 coding DNA: TGTGCCAGCAGCGAAAAGGGAGTCATCGCAACTAATGAAAAACTGTTTTTT. It translates to CASSEKGVIATNEKLFF. The complete variable domain, with remaining parts taken from reference TRBV13 and TRBJ1-4, reads AAGVIQSPRHLIKEKRETATLKCYPIPRHDTVYWYQQGPGQDPQFLISFYEKMQSDKGSIPDRFSAQQFSDYHSELNMSSLELGDSALYFCASSEKGVIATNEKLFFGSGTQLSVL.